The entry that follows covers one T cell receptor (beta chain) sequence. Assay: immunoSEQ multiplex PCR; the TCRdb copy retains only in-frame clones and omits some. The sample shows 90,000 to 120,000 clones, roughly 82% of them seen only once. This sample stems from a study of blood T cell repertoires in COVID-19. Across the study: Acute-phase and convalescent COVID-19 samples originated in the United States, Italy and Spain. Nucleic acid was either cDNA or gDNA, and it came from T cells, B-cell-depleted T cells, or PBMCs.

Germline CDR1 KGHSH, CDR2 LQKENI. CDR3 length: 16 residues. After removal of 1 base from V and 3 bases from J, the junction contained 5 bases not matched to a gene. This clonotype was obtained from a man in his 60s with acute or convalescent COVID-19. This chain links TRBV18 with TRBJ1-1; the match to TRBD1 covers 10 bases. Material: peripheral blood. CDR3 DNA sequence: TGTGCCAGCTCACCACGCCGACAGGGGGCTGACACTGAAGCTTTCTTT. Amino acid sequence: CASSPRRQGADTEAFF. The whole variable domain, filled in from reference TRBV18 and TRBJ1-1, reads NAGVMQNPRHLVRRRGQEARLRCSPMKGHSHVYWYRQLPEEGLKFMVYLQKENIIDESGMPKERFSAEFPKEGPSILRIQQVVRGDSAAYFCASSPRRQGADTEAFFGQGTRLTVV.